This T cell receptor beta chain was sequenced during a study of T-cell memory formation after mild COVID-19. This clonotype was counted only a few times. Its specificity is not known. This CDR3 is 14 amino acids long. CDR1 and CDR2 from the germline V gene are KGHSH and LQKENI. Trimming removed 4 bases at V and 4 bases at J, with 11 bases between. In TCRdb, the 5' RACE reads were re-called with MiXCR into one record per CDR3 protein. The table shows around 340,000 distinct CDR3 sequences, with roughly 15% occurring only once. Study outcomes and limitations: Clones contracting across day 15 to 85 had a balanced CD4/CD8 profile; later expanding clones leaned CD4+.

This receptor was identified in a man between 18 and 35 years old who had mild COVID-19 (a few samples of this study predate the infection). Cell type and time point are not known. This rearrangement joins TRBV18 to TRBJ2-1; D is unresolved. Sequences were obtained from PBMCs or a T cell subset sorted from them (not recorded which). CDR3 amino acids: CASSHVDGYNEQFF. CDR3 DNA sequence: TGTGCCAGCTCACACGTCGACGGGTACAATGAGCAGTTCTTC.